The rows below give T cell receptor beta chains drawn from one sample of a study of shared clonotypes between healthy human individuals. The assay was immunoSEQ multiplex PCR, and TCRdb's table has in-frame clones only and misses some. The table shows over a million clones, with approximately 72% occurring only once. Sequencing used memory CD4+ T cells sorted from blood. Source of these receptors: a man between 18 and 35 years old in good health. The CDR3 runs from the conserved cysteine through the conserved F or W. A D gene is named only where the DNA matches it firmly. Some rows have no size entry. The others give once, few or many, or a class for an expanded clone.

TRBJ1-3,-,-,TRBV7-2,TGTGCCAGCAGCTTAGCAGCGGGGGGCGGAAACACCATATATTTT,CASSLAAGGGNTIYF
TRBJ1-2,few,TRBD1,TRBV5-4,TGTGCCAGCAGCCACCGACAGGGTGACGTCTATGGCTACACCTTC,CASSHRQGDVYGYTF
TRBJ2-3,-,-,TRBV6-5,TGTGCCAGCAGCCGGGACCCCACAGATACGCAGTATTTT,CASSRDPTDTQYF
TRBJ1-1,few,-,TRBV6-1,TGTGCCAGCAGTAGGGGTGATTTTAACACTGAAGCTTTCTTT,CASSRGDFNTEAFF
TRBJ2-5,few,-,TRBV5-1,TGCGCCAGCAGCCTCGGCCCGGGGGCCTCCCAAGAGACCCAGTACTTC,CASSLGPGASQETQYF
TRBJ2-3,-,TRBD2,TRBV5-1,TGCGCCAGCAGCTTGATCGACCGCGGGAGGGCCCGGGATACGCAGTATTTT,CASSLIDRGRARDTQYF
TRBJ2-7,many,TRBD2,TRBV19,TGTGCCAGTAGTATAGATAGTGAGCGGGGATCCTACGAGCAGTACTTC,CASSIDSERGSYEQYF
TRBJ1-4,-,-,TRBV13,TGTGCCAGCAGCTCTATGGTGGGCAGCAACGAAAAACTGTTTTTT,CASSSMVGSNEKLFF
TRBJ2-3,-,-,TRBV28,TGTGCCAGCAGTTTTCGGGTAACTAGTTTCGGCACAGATACGCAGTATTTT,CASSFRVTSFGTDTQYF
TRBJ2-7,-,-,TRBV6-1,TGTGCCAGCAGTGAAGCGGATGGCTACGAGCAGTACTTC,CASSEADGYEQYF
TRBJ2-2,-,TRBD1,TRBV6-6,TGTGCCAGCAGTGTGACAGGGGACACCGGGGAGCTGTTTTTT,CASSVTGDTGELFF
TRBJ1-2,-,-,TRBV5-6,TGTGCCAGCAGCTTTTGGCAGGGAATAGGAGGCTACACCTTC,CASSFWQGIGGYTF
TRBJ1-3,-,-,TRBV7-9,TGTGCCAGCAGCCCTATTGGGGTTTTATCTGGAAACACCATATATTTT,CASSPIGVLSGNTIYF
TRBJ1-6,-,TRBD1,TRBV5-4,TGTGCCAGCAGCTTGGGGACAGGGGGCTCCCCTAATTCACCCCTCCACTTT,CASSLGTGGSPNSPLHF
TRBJ2-3,-,-,TRBV6-5,TGTGCCAGCAGTTACTCTTCAGGAAGAGGGACAGATACGCAGTATTTT,CASSYSSGRGTDTQYF
TRBJ1-2,few,-,TRBV15,TGTGCCACCAGCAGAGAGATTAGGACAAGCTATGGCTACACCTTC,CATSREIRTSYGYTF
TRBJ1-4,-,TRBD1,TRBV6-5,TGTGCCAGCAGTAGCCGGGACAGGGGAAATGAAAAACTGTTTTTT,CASSSRDRGNEKLFF
TRBJ2-7,-,-,TRBV10-1,TGCGCCAGCAGTGGGGGCACTTCGCCGACCTACGAGCAGTACTTC,CASSGGTSPTYEQYF
TRBJ2-3,-,TRBD2,TRBV11-2,TGTGCCAGCAGTCTTAGCGGGAGGCCCACAGATACGCAGTATTTT,CASSLSGRPTDTQYF
TRBJ1-3,-,-,TRBV7-2,TGTGCCAGCAGCCTTTCGTTGGGGACTGGAAACACCATATATTTT,CASSLSLGTGNTIYF
TRBJ2-4,-,-,TRBV18,TGTGCCAGCTCCCCAGGGGAATTGGCCAAAAACATTCAGTACTTC,CASSPGELAKNIQYF
TRBJ2-5,-,TRBD1,TRBV5-4,TGTGCCAGCAGCTCCCCGGGACAGGGGGAGACCCAGTACTTC,CASSSPGQGETQYF
TRBJ1-4,-,TRBD1,TRBV6-5,TGTGCCAGCAGATCCCAGGGGGCAAATGAAAAACTGTTTTTT,CASRSQGANEKLFF
TRBJ2-1,once,-,TRBV5-1,TGCGCCAGCAGCGAAGGACAGACATACAATGAGCAGTTCTTC,CASSEGQTYNEQFF
TRBJ2-7,many,TRBD1,TRBV7-2,TGTGCCAGCAGCGTAGACAGGGATCACGAGCAGTACTTC,CASSVDRDHEQYF
TRBJ1-6,-,-,TRBV29-1,TGCAGCGTTGTTGAGGGCGTGAATTCACCCCTCCACTTT,CSVVEGVNSPLHF
TRBJ1-3,-,-,TRBV30,TGTGCCTGGACCCCCGAGGACACCATATATTTT,CAWTPEDTIYF
TRBJ2-1,-,-,TRBV18,TGTGCCAGCTCACGGGACAACCCCTTCATTGAGCAGTTCTTC,CASSRDNPFIEQFF